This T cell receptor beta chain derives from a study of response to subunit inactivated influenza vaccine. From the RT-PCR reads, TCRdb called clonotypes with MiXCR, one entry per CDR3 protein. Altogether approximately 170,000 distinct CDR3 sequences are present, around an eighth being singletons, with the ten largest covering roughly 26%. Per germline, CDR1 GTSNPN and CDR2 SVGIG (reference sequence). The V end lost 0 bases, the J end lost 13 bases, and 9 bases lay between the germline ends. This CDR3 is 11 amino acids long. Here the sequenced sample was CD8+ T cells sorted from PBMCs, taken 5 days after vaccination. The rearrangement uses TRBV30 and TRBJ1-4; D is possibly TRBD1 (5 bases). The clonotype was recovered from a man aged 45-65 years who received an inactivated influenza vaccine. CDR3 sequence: CAWSVGDGLFF. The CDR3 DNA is TGTGCCTGGAGTGTGGGGGACGGACTGTTTTTT. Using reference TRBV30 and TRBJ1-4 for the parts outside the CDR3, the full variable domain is SQTIHQWPATLVQPVGSPLSLECTVEGTSNPNLYWYRQAAGRGLQLLFYSVGIGQISSEVPQNLSASRPQDRQFILSSKKLLLSDSGFYLCAWSVGDGLFFGSGTQLSVL.